Shown below are 27 T cell receptor beta chains from a single sample sequenced in a study of blood T cell repertoires in COVID-19. Profiling relied on immunoSEQ multiplex PCR, and the TCRdb table lists in-frame clones only, not all of them. The sample contains fewer than 150,000 clones, around 80% of which appear only once. The sample taken for sequencing was peripheral blood. Every receptor here comes from a human donor in a cohort sampled during active COVID-19.

The chain joins TRBV3-1 (or the pseudogene TRBV3-2) to TRBJ1-2; D gene uncertain. V gave up 6 bases and J gave up 8 bases, with 25 bases separating them. This CDR3 spans 16 amino acids. Germline V gene lookup returns CDR1 LGHDT and CDR2 YNNKEL (reference sequence). DNA for the CDR3: TGTGCCAGCAGGCCGAATGTCCCGCCCAGCCTGAGGGGCTACACCTTC. Its translation: CASRPNVPPSLRGYTF.

The chain couples TRBV28 to TRBJ2-6; TRBD1 is a possible D gene (6 bases). Trimming pared 6 bases from V and 0 bases from J, leaving 18 bases between. The CDR3 is made up of 18 amino acids. Per the germline V gene, CDR1 is MDHEN and CDR2 is SYDVKM. CDR3 in amino acids: CASRRQEVPFSGANVLTF. The DNA for the CDR3 is TGTGCCAGCAGGAGACAGGAAGTCCCTTTCTCTGGGGCCAACGTCCTGACTTTC.

The chain links TRBV4-3 to TRBJ2-3, with 8 bases that match TRBD1. The junction had 9 bases not matched to a gene; V was cut back by 1 base and J by 6 bases. The CDR3 is 16 residues long. The germline V gene has CDR1 LGHNA and CDR2 YSLEER. CDR3 DNA sequence: TGCGCCAGCAGCCAAGGAGGAGGTCAGGGGGCGGATACGCAGTATTTT. This sequence encodes CASSQGGGQGADTQYF.

The chain couples TRBV11-3 to TRBJ2-1, with 8 bases matching TRBD1. The germline gives CDR1 SGHNT, CDR2 YENEEA. V shed 5 bases and J 10 bases; nucleotides not matched to a gene: 13. This CDR3 spans 15 amino acids. CDR3 bases: TGTGCCAGCAGCCCCGTCGGAGGCAGGGGGCACGAGCAGTTCTTC. Protein product: CASSPVGGRGHEQFF. Together with reference TRBV11-3 and TRBJ2-1, the CDR3 gives the full variable domain: EAGVVQSPRYKIIEKKQPVAFWCNPISGHNTLYWYLQNLGQGPELLIRYENEEAVDDSQLPKDRFSAERLKGVDSTLKIQPAELGDSAVYLCASSPVGGRGHEQFFGPGTRLTVL.

V usage is TRBV5-1 and J usage is TRBJ2-4; possible D gene TRBD2, 6 bases. The CDR3 runs to 14 residues. Trimming stripped 4 bases from V and 10 bases from J, with 18 bases between. Germline CDR1 reads SGHRS; CDR2 reads YFSETQ. This CDR3 reads CASSPNTGGLIQYF. In DNA form, the CDR3 reads TGCGCCAGCAGCCCTAATACCGGGGGATTGATTCAGTACTTC.

This clone was found a few times. The junction and the germline gene differ at one end; a read error may be behind it. V is TRBV6-1 and J is TRBJ1-2; D is perhaps TRBD1 (5 bases). This CDR3 region has 13 residues. Germline CDR1 and CDR2: MNHNS and SASEGT. In nucleotides, the CDR3 is TGTGCCAGCAGCGAAGTACCAGGGTCCGGCTACACCTTC. Translation gives CASSEVPGSGYTF.

This clone was seen once. The chain links TRBV28 to TRBJ2-7; a weak D match, TRBD1 (6 bases). V shed 5 bases and J shed 6 bases, with 23 bases lying between them. This CDR3 has 16 amino acids. CDR1 is MDHEN and CDR2 is SYDVKM in the germline V gene. CDR3 nucleotides: TGTGCCAGCAGTGCCCCCCAGGGGCTGGTTTTTGGCGAGCAGTACTTC. Translation: CASSAPQGLVFGEQYF.

This clone was observed a few times. The gene calls are TRBV9 and TRBJ2-2, with 7 nucleotides matching TRBD1. CDR3 length equals 14 residues. The V gene end was trimmed by 4 bases and the J gene end by 4 bases; junction bases not matched to a gene: 4. The germline V gene has CDR1 SGDLS and CDR2 YYNGEE. The CDR3 nucleotides are TGTGCCAGCAGCTATAGACAGGGCACCGGGGAGCTGTTTTTT. It codes for CASSYRQGTGELFF.

This chain joins TRBV4-1 and TRBJ2-1; 8 bases match TRBD1. Unmatched junction bases numbered 8, after V lost 4 bases and J lost 6 bases. The CDR3 extends over 15 amino acids. Germline loops: CDR1 MGHRA, CDR2 YSYEKL. The CDR3 sequence: CASSPRGQGVNEQFF. Here the CDR3 DNA reads TGCGCCAGCAGCCCTCGAGGACAGGGCGTCAATGAGCAGTTCTTC.

V usage is TRBV7-9 and J usage is TRBJ2-1; D may be TRBD1 (5 bases). The germline CDR1 and CDR2 sequences are SEHNR and FQNEAQ (reference sequence). The V gene lost 6 bases and the J gene lost 4 bases, with 19 bases spanning the gap. The CDR3 has 16 residues. This chain's CDR3 is CASSPTGAGLYNEQFF. The CDR3 region has the DNA TGTGCCAGCAGTCCAACAGGCGCAGGCCTATACAATGAGCAGTTCTTC.

This chain links TRBV7-2 with TRBJ1-1, with TRBD1 as a possible D gene (5 bases). V was clipped by 5 bases and J by 2 bases, with 15 bases between them. Germline CDR1 is SGHTA and CDR2 is FQGNSA. CDR3 length: 15 amino acids. The CDR3 reads CASSRVRVLNTEAFF. The CDR3 DNA is TGTGCCAGCAGCAGAGTCAGGGTTCTTAACACTGAAGCTTTCTTT.

The chain combines TRBV6-2 or TRBV6-3 with TRBJ1-6, with 7 bases that match TRBD1. This CDR3 has 14 amino acids. Germline lookup yields CDR1 MNHEY and CDR2 SVGEGT. The junction had 8 bases not matched to a gene; V was cut back by 6 bases and J by 9 bases. The DNA for the CDR3 is TGTGCCAGCAGCCCCACAGGGGTAGGTTCACCCCTCCACTTT. It specifies CASSPTGVGSPLHF.

The chain has TRBV5-5 and TRBJ2-1, with 7 bases lining up with TRBD2. Unmatched junction bases numbered 11, after V lost 4 bases and J lost 4 bases. The length of the CDR3 is 16 residues. Germline assignment: CDR1 SGHKS and CDR2 YYEKEE (reference sequence). CDR3 sequence: CASSPTTGGSYNEQFF. The DNA for the CDR3 is TGTGCCAGCAGCCCTACGACCGGGGGGTCTTACAATGAGCAGTTCTTC.

The chain is built from TRBV5-5 and TRBJ2-3, with D uncertain. Germline CDR1 and CDR2: SGHKS and YYEKEE (reference sequence). Trimming left V 2 bases short and J 3 bases short, with 4 bases between. This CDR3 has 12 residues. CDR3 loop: CASSLSTDTQYF. The CDR3 DNA sequence: TGTGCCAGCAGCTTATCGACAGATACGCAGTATTTT.

In this sample, this clone turned up once. The chain couples TRBV29-1 to TRBJ1-5; D is perhaps TRBD1 (6 bases). Trimming took off 5 bases at V and 1 base at J, with 15 bases between the two ends. Germline loops: CDR1 SQVTM, CDR2 ANQGSEA. The CDR3 contains 15 residues. CDR3 bases: TGCAGCGTTTCTACCGTCGGGACAAGCAATCAGCCCCAGCATTTT. Protein sequence: CSVSTVGTSNQPQHF.

V gene TRBV6-2 or TRBV6-3 combines with J gene TRBJ1-2; 7 positions match TRBD1. The CDR3 is 14 residues long. Germline CDR1 MNHEY, CDR2 SVGEGT. With 2 bases clipped from V and 4 bases from J, the junction kept 4 bases outside the gene matches. The CDR3 region is CASSYPGTVYGYTF. CDR3 DNA sequence: TGTGCCAGCAGTTACCCTGGGACAGTCTATGGCTACACCTTC.

This rearrangement joins TRBV4-2 to TRBJ2-3; 11 bases fit TRBD2. J was trimmed by 3 bases and V by 0 bases; bases with no gene match: 8. There are 18 residues in the CDR3. Germline V gives CDR1 LGHNA, CDR2 YNFKEQ. In DNA form, the CDR3 reads TGTGCCAGCAGCCAAGAAATCCCTAGCGGGGGGAGGACAGATACGCAGTATTTT. Translation: CASSQEIPSGGRTDTQYF.

This clone was recorded a few times. V gene TRBV7-2 combines with J gene TRBJ2-5, with TRBD1 identical over 10 bases. V shed 8 bases and J 6 bases; nucleotides not matched to a gene: 3. The CDR3 spans 12 residues. The germline V gene has CDR1 SGHTA and CDR2 FQGNSA. CDR3 in DNA: TGTGCCAGCGGACAGGGGGGGCAGACCCAGTACTTC. It yields the protein CASGQGGQTQYF.

This clone appeared a few times. The chain couples TRBV18 to TRBJ2-7, with D tentatively TRBD1 (5 bases). V lost 2 bases and J lost 6, with 8 bases in between. The CDR3 consists of 12 residues. Germline V CDR1 and CDR2: KGHSH, LQKENI. The CDR3 loop is CASSPSRVEQYF. The CDR3 DNA is TGTGCCAGCTCACCATCCAGGGTCGAGCAGTACTTC. The complete variable domain, with remaining parts taken from reference TRBV18 and TRBJ2-7, reads NAGVMQNPRHLVRRRGQEARLRCSPMKGHSHVYWYRQLPEEGLKFMVYLQKENIIDESGMPKERFSAEFPKEGPSILRIQQVVRGDSAAYFCASSPSRVEQYFGPGTRLTVT.

The DNA of the CDR3 is TGTGCCAGCAGCCCACGACCGGGTTTAGGCACTGAAGCTTTCTTT. Translating gives CASSPRPGLGTEAFF. The chain carries TRBV9 and TRBJ1-1; D is unresolved. In germline, CDR1 is SGDLS, CDR2 YYNGEE. CDR3 length: 15 amino acids. V gave up 4 bases and J gave up 4 bases, with 17 bases separating them. The complete variable domain, with remaining parts taken from reference TRBV9 and TRBJ1-1, reads DSGVTQTPKHLITATGQRVTLRCSPRSGDLSVYWYQQSLDQGLQFLIQYYNGEERAKGNILERFSAQQFPDLHSELNLSSLELGDSALYFCASSPRPGLGTEAFFGQGTRLTVV.

The CDR3 sequence: CASSYSTPGGGGEQFF. The CDR3 DNA follows: TGTGCCAGCAGTTACTCGACCCCCGGGGGGGGTGGTGAGCAGTTCTTC. The rearrangement uses TRBV6-2 or TRBV6-3 and TRBJ2-1, with 8 positions matching TRBD2. With V trimmed by 0 bases and J by 9 bases, 10 bases remained unmatched. Germline V gene lookup returns CDR1 MNHEY and CDR2 SVGEGT. The CDR3 covers 16 residues.

This clone was seen many times. The chain combines TRBV27 with TRBJ2-2, with 14 nucleotides matching TRBD2. From germline, CDR1 is MNHEY and CDR2 SMNVEV (reference sequence). The CDR3 covers 16 residues. The V segment lost 3 bases and the J segment 8 bases; nucleotides outside the gene matches: 5. CDR3 region: CASSFGTSGGNGELFF. The DNA for the CDR3 is TGTGCCAGCAGTTTTGGGACTAGCGGGGGCAATGGGGAGCTGTTTTTT.

The chain joins TRBV6-5 to TRBJ2-7; unclear D gene. The V and J ends lost 6 bases and 0 bases respectively, with 6 bases between them. The germline V gene has CDR1 MNHEY and CDR2 SVGAGI. The CDR3 length is 12 residues. CDR3 sequence reads: CASRTSSYEQYF. CDR3 in DNA: TGTGCCAGCAGAACGAGCTCCTACGAGCAGTACTTC.

Turning to this clone: Germline is not matched at one junction end, which may reflect a read error. This chain connects TRBV10-2 to TRBJ2-7; 7 nucleotides align to TRBD2. Germline CDR1 WSHSY, CDR2 SAAADI. This CDR3 is built from 13 residues. The CDR3 sequence is CASSEPGTTRVHF. CDR3 sequence (DNA): TGCGCCAGCAGTGAGCCAGGGACTACCAGGGTGCACTTC.

The chain couples TRBV9 to TRBJ1-1, with D tentatively TRBD1 (6 bases). Per germline, CDR1 SGDLS and CDR2 YYNGEE. V lost 3 bases to trimming and J lost 4 bases, with 13 bases between them. The CDR3 runs 14 residues. CDR3 sequence: CASSDLRGSTEAFF. The CDR3 DNA reads as TGTGCCAGCAGCGACCTGAGGGGGAGCACTGAAGCTTTCTTT.

This chain connects TRBV3-1 (or the pseudogene TRBV3-2) to TRBJ1-1, with TRBD1 identical over 7 bases. Germline CDR1 is LGHDT and CDR2 is YNNKEL (reference sequence). The V and J ends lost 4 bases and 0 bases, in that order; junction bases with no gene match: 8. There are 16 residues in the CDR3. The CDR3 region is CASSPGAGGMNTEAFF. CDR3 nucleotide sequence: TGTGCCAGCAGCCCGGGGGCAGGGGGAATGAACACTGAAGCTTTCTTT.

This clone occurred once. This rearrangement joins TRBV4-3 to TRBJ2-7, with D hard to call. Trimming stripped 1 base from V and 0 bases from J, with 7 bases between. Germline CDR1 LGHNA, CDR2 YSLEER. There are 14 residues in the CDR3. This CDR3 is CASSQGLYSYEQYF. The DNA for the CDR3 is TGCGCCAGCAGCCAAGGTTTATACTCCTACGAGCAGTACTTC.